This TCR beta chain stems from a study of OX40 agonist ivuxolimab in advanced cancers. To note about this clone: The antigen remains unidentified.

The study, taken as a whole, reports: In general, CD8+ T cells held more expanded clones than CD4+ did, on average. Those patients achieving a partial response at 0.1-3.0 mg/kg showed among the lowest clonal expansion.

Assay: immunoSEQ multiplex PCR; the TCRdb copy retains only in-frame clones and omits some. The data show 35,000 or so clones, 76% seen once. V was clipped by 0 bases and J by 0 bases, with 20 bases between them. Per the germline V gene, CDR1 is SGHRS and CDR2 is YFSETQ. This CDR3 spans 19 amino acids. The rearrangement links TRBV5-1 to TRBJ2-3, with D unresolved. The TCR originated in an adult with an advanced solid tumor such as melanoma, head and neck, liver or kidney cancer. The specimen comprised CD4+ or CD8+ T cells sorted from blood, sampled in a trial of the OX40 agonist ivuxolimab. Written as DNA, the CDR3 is TGCGCCAGCAGCTTGGCCAGAGGTTCCGGGTCCACTAGCACAGATACGCAGTATTTT. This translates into CASSLARGSGSTSTDTQYF.